This TCR beta chain was identified in a study of blood T cell repertoires in COVID-19. CDR1 LNHDA and CDR2 SQIVND come from the germline V gene (reference sequence). The CDR3 is made up of 14 amino acids. Libraries were prepared by immunoSEQ multiplex PCR; TCRdb keeps only in-frame clonotypes and omits some of them. The sample has over 250,000 clones, about 90% seen once. Comment on this clone: Its ends do not fully match the called genes, so a read error is possible.

The rearrangement links TRBV19 to TRBJ1-5; tentative D call: TRBD1 (5 bases). This clonotype was sampled from a person under 35 with COVID-19, enrolled during active disease. Sequenced input: peripheral blood. CDR3 sequence: CASSKGVPSQAQHF. For the CDR3, the DNA is TGTGCCAGTAGTAAAGGGGTACCTAGTCAGGCCCAGCATTTT.